This T cell receptor beta chain came from a study of cytomegalovirus exposure and HLA in healthy donors. Study-wide background: Prior work identified around 120 million unique TCR beta sequences in around 170 million T cells.

This clone was recorded only once. This PCR relied on a set of 60 Vbeta primers and 13 Jbeta primers. The assay was immunoSEQ multiplex PCR, and TCRdb's table has in-frame clones only and misses some. The sample has 110,000 to 150,000 clones, roughly four fifths seen once. V lost 0 bases and J 5 bases, leaving 7 bases between the germline ends. The V gene's germline CDR1 is GTSNPN and CDR2 SVGIG (reference sequence). The CDR3 loop spans 12 amino acids. What was sequenced was PBMCs. This clonotype was sampled from a man aged 35-49 years in good health and CMV-seropositive. The chain recombines TRBV30 with TRBJ2-5, with a tentative D call TRBD2 (5 bases). The CDR3 DNA reads TGTGCCTGGAGTGTAGCGGCGGAGACCCAGTACTTC. It encodes CAWSVAAETQYF.